Listed below are T cell receptor beta chains from one sample, sequenced in a study of shared clonotypes between healthy human individuals. Sequenced by immunoSEQ multiplex PCR; TCRdb stores in-frame clones only, minus some. The table has roughly 2.4 million clones, roughly 95% seen once; the top ten hold about 0.13%. The specimen sequenced was naive CD4+ T cells sorted from blood. The receptors come from a man between 18 and 35 years old in good health. CDR3s include the opening cysteine and the closing phenylalanine or tryptophan. A D gene is named only where the DNA matches it firmly. A row's size may be missing; if present it is once, few, many or a size class.

>TRBD1|-|TRBV29-1|TRBJ1-1
CSVEERTGGTEAFF
TGCAGCGTTGAAGAAAGAACAGGGGGGACTGAAGCTTTCTTT
>-|-|TRBV18|TRBJ2-2
CASSPMPRGVTGELFF
TGTGCCAGCTCACCCATGCCCAGAGGGGTCACCGGGGAGCTGTTTTTT
>TRBD2|-|TRBV5-8|TRBJ2-1
CASSLYGLAALIDNEQFF
TGTGCCAGCAGCTTATACGGACTAGCGGCCCTGATCGACAATGAGCAGTTCTTC
>-|-|TRBV29-1|TRBJ1-2
CSVEQGGLVGYTF
TGCAGCGTTGAACAGGGTGGATTGGTTGGCTACACCTTC
>-|-|TRBV4-1|TRBJ2-2
CASSQVAGITGELFF
TGCGCCAGCAGCCAAGTAGCAGGGATCACCGGGGAGCTGTTTTTT
>-|-|TRBV27|TRBJ1-6
CASTEGQGRNSPLHF
TGTGCCAGCACCGAAGGCCAGGGGAGAAATTCACCCCTCCACTTT
>-|-|TRBV7-6|TRBJ2-1
CASSLAPALGNEQFF
TGTGCCAGCAGCTTAGCGCCGGCCCTGGGCAATGAGCAGTTCTTC
>TRBD1|-|TRBV7-9|TRBJ1-2
CASSLAAQGAHGYTF
TGTGCCAGCAGCTTAGCAGCCCAGGGGGCGCATGGCTACACCTTC
>-|-|TRBV5-6|TRBJ2-6
CASSLVGSGANVLTF
TGTGCCAGCAGCTTGGTCGGCTCTGGGGCCAACGTCCTGACTTTC
>TRBD1|-|TRBV6-5|TRBJ1-2
CASSLGGGGYTF
TGTGCCAGCAGCCTAGGGGGCGGCGGCTACACCTTC
>-|-|TRBV19|TRBJ1-5
CASSTLTTGLPRPQHF
TGTGCCAGTAGTACCCTCACGACAGGACTGCCCAGGCCCCAGCATTTT
>TRBD2|-|TRBV2|TRBJ2-5
CASSELLAGETQYF
TGTGCCAGCAGTGAACTCCTAGCGGGAGAGACCCAGTACTTC
>-|-|TRBV4-2|TRBJ2-7
CASSQEGDVDEQYF
TGTGCCAGCAGCCAAGAGGGGGACGTCGACGAGCAGTACTTC
>TRBD1|-|TRBV2|TRBJ2-5
CASSLDRVAETQYF
TGTGCCAGCAGTCTTGACAGGGTGGCAGAGACCCAGTACTTC
>-|-|TRBV27|TRBJ2-2
CASSLRPNTGELFF
TGTGCCAGCAGTTTGAGACCGAACACCGGGGAGCTGTTTTTT
>TRBD1|once|TRBV5-1|TRBJ1-1
CASSLQPGQGLNTEAFF
TGCGCCAGCAGCTTGCAACCGGGACAGGGGTTGAACACTGAAGCTTTCTTT
>TRBD2|-|TRBV30|TRBJ2-3
CAWGISGEATDTQYF
TGTGCCTGGGGGATAAGCGGGGAGGCCACAGATACGCAGTATTTT